Listed below are T cell receptor beta chains from one sample, sequenced in a study of cytomegalovirus exposure and HLA in healthy donors. Only in-frame clones appear in the TCRdb table, and some are missing; sequencing was by immunoSEQ multiplex PCR. The sample consists of roughly 110,000 clones, 65% to 80% of them appearing once. Sequenced material: PBMCs. These receptors came from a male donor in good health and CMV-seropositive. Each CDR3 is given with its conserved first and last residue. Fields, in order: D gene, clone size, J gene, V gene, CDR3 DNA, CDR3 protein. A D gene is named only where the DNA matches it firmly. A clone size is listed for some rows: how often the clone was seen (once, few, many), or a class if it is expanded.

TRBD1 . TRBJ2-1 TRBV5-1 TGCGCCAGCAGCCAACAGGGGGAGAAGCAGTTCTTC CASSQQGEKQFF
. . TRBJ1-5 TRBV5-8 TGTGCCAGCAGCTTCCAGGGTGTGGTCAGCAATCAGCCCCAGCATTTT CASSFQGVVSNQPQHF
. . TRBJ2-2 TRBV7-6 TGTGCCAGCAGCTTCAGAGGTGGTACCGGGGAGCTGTTTTTT CASSFRGGTGELFF
. . TRBJ1-2 TRBV5-8 TGTGCCAGCAGCCTTCCCTTGGATGAGGGTTCCTTCGGCGGCTACACCTTC CASSLPLDEGSFGGYTF
TRBD2 few TRBJ2-3 TRBV4-2 TGTGCCAGCAGCCCAAGGGACAACCTAGCGGGAGAATACACAGATACGCAGTATTTT CASSPRDNLAGEYTDTQYF
. . TRBJ1-6 TRBV5-1 TGCGCCAGCAGCCCCTGGCGTGGGAGCGCCGATTCACCCCTCCACTTT CASSPWRGSADSPLHF
. . TRBJ2-2 TRBV25-1 TGTGCCAGCAGTCTGGGAGTATCGGGGGCGAACACCGGGGAGCTGTTTTTT CASSLGVSGANTGELFF
. . TRBJ1-1 TRBV4-2 TGTGCCAGCAGCCAAGAATACAGGAGACACAGGACGACTGAAGCTTTCTTT CASSQEYRRHRTTEAFF
. . TRBJ1-1 TRBV7-2 TGTGCCAGCAGCTTAAGGGAGGACACTGAAGCTTTCTTT CASSLREDTEAFF
TRBD1 . TRBJ2-3 TRBV4-3 TGCGCCAGCAGCCAGACGAGATACAGGGGGCCAGGGGATACGCAGTATTTT CASSQTRYRGPGDTQYF
TRBD2 . TRBJ2-7 TRBV6-6 TGTGCCAGCAGGAGGACTAGCGGGGGCCACGAGCAGTACTTC CASRRTSGGHEQYF
. . TRBJ1-1 TRBV18 TGTGCCAGCTCACCTGACAGTTACACTGAAGCTTTCTTT CASSPDSYTEAFF
TRBD1 . TRBJ1-1 TRBV20-1 TGCAGTTTGGGACAGTATGAAGCTTTCTTT CSLGQYEAFF
TRBD1 . TRBJ2-7 TRBV28 TGTGCCAGCAGCCAGGGACAGGGGTACGAGCAGTACTTC CASSQGQGYEQYF
. . TRBJ1-5 TRBV11-2 TGTGCCAGCAGCGCCGATTTCAGGGCGACTCAGCCCCAGCATTTT CASSADFRATQPQHF
. once TRBJ2-7 TRBV7-9 TGTGCCAGCAGCTTGGTCGGGTTTGGAAGCTCCTACGAGCAGTACTTC CASSLVGFGSSYEQYF
. . TRBJ2-3 TRBV7-8 TGTGCCAGCAGCTCTTACCCGACCCCGGGTACAGATACGCAGTATTTT CASSSYPTPGTDTQYF
. once TRBJ2-7 TRBV6-5 TGTGCCAGCAGCTTGGACTTAAGCTCCTACGAGCAGTACTTC CASSLDLSSYEQYF
. . TRBJ1-3 TRBV9 TGTGCCAGCAGCGTAGGACAGGCGGACTCTGGAAACACCATATATTTT CASSVGQADSGNTIYF
TRBD1 few TRBJ1-5 TRBV19 TGTGCCAGTAGTATATCCCAGGGGGCGAAGCCCCAGCATTTT CASSISQGAKPQHF
TRBD2 few TRBJ2-1 TRBV28 TGTGCCAGCAGTTTACTTCCCGGGACTAGCGGCCCTAACAATGAGCAGTTCTTC CASSLLPGTSGPNNEQFF
. once TRBJ2-1 TRBV11-1 TGTGCCAGCAGTCCTAGACTAGGACCCCTCAATGAGCAGTTCTTC CASSPRLGPLNEQFF
. . TRBJ1-1 TRBV6-5 TGTGCCACCAACTCCGGGGGGGAAGCTTTCTTT CATNSGGEAFF
. . TRBJ1-1 TRBV5-1 TGCGCCAGCAGCTTGGGGGGAGGCGGCACTGAAGCTTTCTTT CASSLGGGGTEAFF
. . TRBJ1-1 TRBV28 TGTGCCAGCAGGACGCTGGCGGTTAGGCCTCGGCCTGAAGCTTTCTTT CASRTLAVRPRPEAFF
. few TRBJ2-2 TRBV6-5 TGTGCCAGCAGTTACTCGCGCAGGGGGGACACCGGGGAGCTGTTTTTT CASSYSRRGDTGELFF
. . TRBJ2-5 TRBV4-2 TGTGCCAGCAGACAAACCGGGGGTCAAGAGACCCAGTACTTC CASRQTGGQETQYF
TRBD1 . TRBJ2-7 TRBV19 TGTGCCAGTTCCGGAACAGGGGTCTACGAGCAGTACTTC CASSGTGVYEQYF
. once TRBJ2-7 TRBV28 TGTGCCAGCCAGGAAGGAAGCTCCTACGAGCAGTACTTC CASQEGSSYEQYF
TRBD2 few TRBJ2-7 TRBV7-9 TGTGCCAGCAGCTGCGGACTAGCGGAAATGTGTGAGCAGTACTTC CASSCGLAEMCEQYF
. . TRBJ2-2 TRBV4-3 TGCGCCAGCAGCCCCCATGGGCAGTGGGCCGGGGAGCTGTTTTTT CASSPHGQWAGELFF
. . TRBJ1-3 TRBV7-2 TGTGCCAGCAGCCAAGGGGCGCCCGGAAACACCATATATTTT CASSQGAPGNTIYF
. . TRBJ1-3 TRBV28 TGTGCCAGCAGTCCCCCCCACAGGCCTTCCTCTGGAAACACCATATATTTT CASSPPHRPSSGNTIYF
TRBD1 . TRBJ1-2 TRBV30 TGTGCCTGGAGGACAGGGGGCGGGTTGATTGGCTACACCTTC CAWRTGGGLIGYTF
TRBD2 . TRBJ2-3 TRBV7-2 TGTGCCAGCAGCTACACTAGCGGGGGGGACCTCGCTACGCAGTATTTT CASSYTSGGDLATQYF
. few TRBJ1-5 TRBV7-9 TGTGCCAGCAGCGGACAGAACAATCAGCCCCAGCATTTT CASSGQNNQPQHF
TRBD2 . TRBJ2-5 TRBV29-1 TGCAGCGTCGGGGTAGCGGGGGGAATGGAGACCCAGTACTTC CSVGVAGGMETQYF
. . TRBJ1-6 TRBV6-6 TGTGCCAGCGCCCAAGAGACACCCCTCCACTTT CASAQETPLHF
TRBD2 . TRBJ2-3 TRBV9 TGTGCCAGCTCGAGCGGGAGGGCAGGAGATACGCAGTATTTT CASSSGRAGDTQYF
. . TRBJ2-3 TRBV25-1 TGTGCCAGCAGAAAAGGAGGGGGCGCAGATACGCAGTATTTT CASRKGGGADTQYF
. . TRBJ2-7 TRBV28 TGTGCCAGCAGTCACTTCGGAGTCTCCTACGAGCAGTACTTC CASSHFGVSYEQYF
. . TRBJ1-3 TRBV23-1 TGCGCCAGCAGTCAAAATCCCTACAGCTCTGGAAACACCATATATTTT CASSQNPYSSGNTIYF